This entry lists 5 T cell receptor beta chains sequenced from one sample in a study of T cell responses to AZD1222 COVID-19 vaccine. The table came from immunoSEQ multiplex PCR; TCRdb's copy has only in-frame clones and leaves some out. The repertoire holds roughly 110,000 clones, with roughly 90% as singletons. The sequencing here drew on peripheral blood, taken on day 0 of AZD1222 vaccination. Every receptor here comes from an adult in good health.

This clone was picked up a small number of times. The gene calls are TRBV7-9 and TRBJ1-2, with 10 bases matching TRBD1. CDR1 is SEHNR, CDR2 FQNEAQ, per germline (reference sequence). The CDR3 runs 15 residues. The ends lost 8 bases at V and 4 bases at J; junction bases unmatched: 10. The DNA for the CDR3 is TGTGCCAGCGGAGGGACAGGGGTGGTGGGCTATGGCTACACCTTC. This sequence encodes CASGGTGVVGYGYTF.

The chain links TRBV3-1 (or the pseudogene TRBV3-2) to TRBJ2-7; 10 positions match TRBD1. The CDR3 runs to 15 residues. The V gene's germline CDR1 is LGHDT and CDR2 YNNKEL (reference sequence). V lost 2 bases to trimming and J lost 5 bases; unmatched junction nucleotides: 6. CDR3 DNA sequence: TGTGCCAGCAGCCAACCGGGACAGGGGACCCACGAGCAGTACTTC. Amino acids: CASSQPGQGTHEQYF.

CDR3 DNA sequence: TGCGCCAGCAGCCAAGATTATGCTAGCGGAAACAATGAGCAGTTCTTC. It specifies CASSQDYASGNNEQFF. The genes are TRBV4-1 and TRBJ2-1, with 7 positions matching TRBD2. The V segment lost 0 bases and the J segment 5 bases; nucleotides outside the gene matches: 7. CDR3 size: 16 residues. Germline assignment: CDR1 MGHRA and CDR2 YSYEKL.

The chain uses TRBV19 and TRBJ2-1, with 8 bases matching TRBD2. V was pared by 5 bases and J by 9 bases, with 15 bases of the junction left unmatched. CDR3 length: 16 amino acids. Germline V gene data show CDR1 as LNHDA and CDR2 as SQIVND (reference sequence). The DNA of the CDR3 is TGTGCCAGTAGTCCGGGGACTAGTCCCTCGATGGGTGAGCAGTTCTTC. Encoded protein: CASSPGTSPSMGEQFF.

The chain uses TRBV29-1 and TRBJ2-7, with D perhaps given as TRBD1 or TRBD2 (6 bases each). Germline CDR1 reads SQVTM; CDR2 reads ANQGSEA. V was shortened by 4 bases and J by 6 bases, with 16 bases between the two germline ends. This CDR3 is built from 13 residues. CDR3 protein: CSVVSGAVGEQYF. For the CDR3, the DNA is TGCAGCGTTGTTTCGGGGGCCGTCGGCGAGCAGTACTTC.